The clone carrying this T cell receptor (beta chain) has a count of ten or more. Antigen unknown. Staff drew 9 to 10 milliliters of peripheral blood from each donor. The data derive from a study of blood T cells in healthy people across ages. Study results and limitations: Long-lived and aged donors differed, with more naive CD4+ cells and higher diversity in the long-lived.

Germline V gene sequence: CDR1 DFQATT, CDR2 SNEGSKA (reference sequence). This CDR3 is built from 13 residues. Unmatched junction bases numbered 4, after V lost 6 bases and J lost 0 bases. Primers used in a second PCR of about 7 to 12 cycles were a sample-barcoded 5' primer and a J-beta primer mix. Each cDNA molecule received a tag from a template-switch adaptor that had 12 random nucleotides. Every individual sample yielded 2.5 million or more paired-end reads (each containing CDR3). TCRdb processed the 5' RACE reads anew with MiXCR; each CDR3 protein has one entry. Here the sample spans more than 1,400,000 distinct CDR3 sequences, approximately 40% being singletons.

V and J are TRBV20-1 and TRBJ2-5; 7 bases are a match to TRBD1. The specimen sequenced was blood. This TCR was sampled from a woman in her late teens or twenties in good health. CDR3 DNA sequence: TGCAGTGCGATCGACAGGGACCAAGAGACCCAGTACTTC. Translated: CSAIDRDQETQYF.